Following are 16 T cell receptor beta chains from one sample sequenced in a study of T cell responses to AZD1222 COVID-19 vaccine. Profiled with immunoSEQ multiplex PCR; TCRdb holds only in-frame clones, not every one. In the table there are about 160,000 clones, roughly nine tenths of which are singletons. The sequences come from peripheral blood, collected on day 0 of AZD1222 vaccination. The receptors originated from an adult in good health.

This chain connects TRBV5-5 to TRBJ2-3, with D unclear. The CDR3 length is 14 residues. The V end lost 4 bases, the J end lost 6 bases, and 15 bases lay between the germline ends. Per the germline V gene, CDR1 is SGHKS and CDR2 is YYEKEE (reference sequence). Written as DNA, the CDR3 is TGTGCCAGCAGCGGCCTGTTGACAATGGATACGCAGTATTTT. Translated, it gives CASSGLLTMDTQYF.

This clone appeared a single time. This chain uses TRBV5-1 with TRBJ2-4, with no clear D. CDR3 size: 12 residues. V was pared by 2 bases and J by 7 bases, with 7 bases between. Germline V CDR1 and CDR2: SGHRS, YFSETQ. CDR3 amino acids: CASSFNDNIQYF. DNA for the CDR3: TGCGCCAGCAGCTTTAATGACAACATTCAGTACTTC.

In DNA form, the CDR3 reads TGTGCCAGCAGCCAGAGGGTCGGGACGGAACTGTTTTTT. The encoded protein is CASSQRVGTELFF. This chain joins TRBV3-1 (or the pseudogene TRBV3-2) and TRBJ1-4, with a tentative D call TRBD1 (5 bases). The CDR3 has 13 amino acids. Germline-derived CDR1 and CDR2 are LGHDT and YNNKEL (reference sequence). Trimming shortened V by 3 bases and J by 12 bases, and 14 bases separated the two germline ends.

For the CDR3, the DNA is TGTGCCAGCAGCCACTTAATGACTAGCGGGGGCCTATACAATGAGCAGTTCTTC. Translated, it gives CASSHLMTSGGLYNEQFF. The genes are TRBV3-1 (or the pseudogene TRBV3-2) and TRBJ2-1; 12 bases agree with TRBD2. Germline CDR1 and CDR2: LGHDT and YNNKEL (reference sequence). CDR3 length: 18 amino acids. V trimming: 3 bases; J trimming: 4 bases; junction bases outside the gene matches: 10.

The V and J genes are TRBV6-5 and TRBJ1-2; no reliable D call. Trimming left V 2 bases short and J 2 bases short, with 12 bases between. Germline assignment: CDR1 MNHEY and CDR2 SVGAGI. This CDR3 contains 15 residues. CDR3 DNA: TGTGCCAGCAGTTACGTGGCTCGAGGGAACTATGGCTACACCTTC. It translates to CASSYVARGNYGYTF.

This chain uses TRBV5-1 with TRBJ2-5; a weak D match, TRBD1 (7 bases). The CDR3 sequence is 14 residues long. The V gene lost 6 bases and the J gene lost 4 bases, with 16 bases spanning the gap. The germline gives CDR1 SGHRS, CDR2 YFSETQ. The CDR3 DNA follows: TGCGCCAGCACCGATCAGGGGGGAGGAGAGACCCAGTACTTC. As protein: CASTDQGGGETQYF.

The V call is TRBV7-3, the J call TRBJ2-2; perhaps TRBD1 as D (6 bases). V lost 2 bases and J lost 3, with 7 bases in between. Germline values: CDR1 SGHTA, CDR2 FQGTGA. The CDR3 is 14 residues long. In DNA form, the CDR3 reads TGTGCCAGCAGCTTACACAGGGACACCGGGGAGCTGTTTTTT. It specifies CASSLHRDTGELFF.

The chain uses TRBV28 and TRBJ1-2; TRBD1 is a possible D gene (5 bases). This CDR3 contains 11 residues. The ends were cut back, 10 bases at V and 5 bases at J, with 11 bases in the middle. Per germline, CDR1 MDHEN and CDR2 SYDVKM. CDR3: CATWDEYGYTF. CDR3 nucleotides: TGTGCCACCTGGGACGAGTATGGCTACACCTTC.

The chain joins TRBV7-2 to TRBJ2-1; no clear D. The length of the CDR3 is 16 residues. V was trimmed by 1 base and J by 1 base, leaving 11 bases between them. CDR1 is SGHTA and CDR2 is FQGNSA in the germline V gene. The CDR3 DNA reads TGTGCCAGCAGCTTAGTTGCGCGGCCGTCCTACAATGAGCAGTTCTTC. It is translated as CASSLVARPSYNEQFF.

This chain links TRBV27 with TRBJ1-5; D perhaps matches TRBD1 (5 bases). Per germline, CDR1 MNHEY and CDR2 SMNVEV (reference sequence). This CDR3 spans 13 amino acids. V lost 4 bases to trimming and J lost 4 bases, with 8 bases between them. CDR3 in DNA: TGTGCCAGCAGTTGGGGCAAGAATCAGCCCCAGCATTTT. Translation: CASSWGKNQPQHF.

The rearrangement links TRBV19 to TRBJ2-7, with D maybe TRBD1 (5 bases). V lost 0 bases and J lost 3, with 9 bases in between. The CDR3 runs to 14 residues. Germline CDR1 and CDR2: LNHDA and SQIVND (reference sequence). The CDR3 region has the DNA TGTGCCAGTAGTATAGACAGGGTCGGCTACGAGCAGTACTTC. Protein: CASSIDRVGYEQYF.

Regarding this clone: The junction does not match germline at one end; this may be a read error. The CDR3 loop is CASSLLAGGHRGAVF. In nucleotides, the CDR3 is TGTGCCAGCAGCTTACTAGCGGGGGGACACCGGGGAGCTGTTTTT. The rearrangement uses TRBV7-2 and TRBJ2-2; 11 bases are a match to TRBD2. CDR3 size: 15 residues. The V gene's germline CDR1 is SGHTA and CDR2 FQGNSA.

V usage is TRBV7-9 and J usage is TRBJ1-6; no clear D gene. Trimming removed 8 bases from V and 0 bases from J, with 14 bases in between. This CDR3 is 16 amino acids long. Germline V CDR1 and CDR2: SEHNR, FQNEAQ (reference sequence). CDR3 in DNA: TGTGCCAGCTCCGGTGGAACGAGCTCCTATAATTCACCCCTCCACTTT. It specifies CASSGGTSSYNSPLHF.

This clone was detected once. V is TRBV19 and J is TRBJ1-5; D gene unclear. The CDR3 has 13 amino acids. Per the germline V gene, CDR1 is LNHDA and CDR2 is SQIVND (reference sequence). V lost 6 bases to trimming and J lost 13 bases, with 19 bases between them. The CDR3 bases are TGTGCCAGTAGCAAGGCATCCGTGATGGGGCAGCATTTT. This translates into CASSKASVMGQHF.

CDR3 nucleotide sequence: TGTGCCAGCTCACCGGGACAGGGAGCAGCTTTCTTT. It codes for CASSPGQGAAFF. This chain uses TRBV18 with TRBJ1-1, with 9 bases that match TRBD1. The CDR3 covers 12 residues. The junction had 3 bases not matched to a gene; V was cut back by 3 bases and J by 10 bases. The germline gives CDR1 KGHSH, CDR2 LQKENI.

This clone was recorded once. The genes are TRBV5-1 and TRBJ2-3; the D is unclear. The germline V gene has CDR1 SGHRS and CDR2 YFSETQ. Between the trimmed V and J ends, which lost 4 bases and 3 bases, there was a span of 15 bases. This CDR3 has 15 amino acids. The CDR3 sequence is CASSPLGRGTDTQYF. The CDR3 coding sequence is TGCGCCAGCAGCCCGCTCGGGCGAGGAACAGATACGCAGTATTTT.